Listed below are T cell receptor beta chains from one sample, sequenced in a study of OX40 agonist ivuxolimab in advanced cancers. Sequenced by immunoSEQ multiplex PCR; TCRdb stores in-frame clones only, minus some. The sample carries 60,000 to 75,000 clones, 65% to 85% recorded once. The sequenced sample was CD4+ or CD8+ T cells sorted from blood, obtained in a trial of the OX40 agonist ivuxolimab. These receptors were taken from an adult with an advanced solid tumor such as melanoma, head and neck, liver or kidney cancer. The CDR3 runs from the conserved cysteine through the conserved F or W. Each record gives: CDR3 protein, CDR3 DNA, D gene, V gene, J gene, clone size. D genes are given only for firm matches. A clone size is listed for some rows: how often the clone was seen (once, few, many), or a class if it is expanded.

CDR3: CAWSGKRDSYEQYF; DNA: TGTGCCTGGAGTGGTAAACGGGACTCCTACGAGCAGTACTTC; D: NA; V: TRBV30; J: TRBJ2-7; size: NA
CDR3: CSVAPGGGELFF; DNA: TGCAGCGTTGCACCCGGCGGCGGGGAGCTGTTTTTT; D: NA; V: TRBV29-1; J: TRBJ2-2; size: NA
CDR3: CASSPPAGTGGAGGGQTQYF; DNA: TGTGCCAGCTCACCCCCCGCCGGGACAGGGGGCGCCGGTGGTGGACAGACCCAGTACTTC; D: TRBD1; V: TRBV18; J: TRBJ2-5; size: NA
CDR3: CASNMAVAVGAHEKLFF; DNA: TGTGCCAGCAACATGGCAGTTGCCGTAGGAGCCCATGAAAAACTGTTTTTT; D: NA; V: TRBV7-9; J: TRBJ1-4; size: NA
CDR3: CASSPANLRPGQGEYEQFF; DNA: TGTGCCAGCTCACCAGCGAACTTACGACCGGGACAGGGGGAATATGAGCAGTTCTTC; D: TRBD1; V: TRBV18; J: TRBJ2-1; size: NA
CDR3: CASSFPPSAQYF; DNA: TGTGCCAGCAGCTTCCCCCCATCGGCCCAGTACTTC; D: NA; V: TRBV7-2; J: TRBJ2-5; size: NA
CDR3: CASSLGTNYEQYF; DNA: TGTGCCAGCAGCTTGGGGACAAACTACGAGCAGTACTTC; D: NA; V: TRBV5-6; J: TRBJ2-7; size: NA
CDR3: CASSEMEGPGYTF; DNA: TGTGCCAGCTCCGAGATGGAGGGGCCTGGCTACACCTTC; D: NA; V: TRBV18; J: TRBJ1-2; size: NA
CDR3: CASQKQDREGSPLHF; DNA: TGTGCCAGCCAAAAGCAGGACAGGGAAGGATCACCCCTCCACTTT; D: TRBD1; V: TRBV6-1; J: TRBJ1-6; size: once
CDR3: CASSLVGNGETQYF; DNA: TGTGCCAGCAGCTTGGTAGGAAACGGAGAGACCCAGTACTTC; D: NA; V: TRBV5-4; J: TRBJ2-5; size: NA
CDR3: CASSLTGNNQPQHF; DNA: TGTGCCAGCAGTTTGACAGGGAACAATCAGCCCCAGCATTTT; D: TRBD1; V: TRBV2; J: TRBJ1-5; size: NA
CDR3: CASTKGGANYGYTF; DNA: TGTGCCAGCACCAAGGGGGGAGCTAACTATGGCTACACCTTC; D: NA; V: TRBV6-5; J: TRBJ1-2; size: NA
CDR3: CACKPRLSSYNEQFF; DNA: TGTGCCTGTAAGCCACGGTTAAGCTCCTACAATGAGCAGTTCTTC; D: NA; V: TRBV30; J: TRBJ2-1; size: NA
CDR3: CATSNRGRGRGTEAFF; DNA: TGTGCCACCAGCAACCGGGGGCGAGGGAGAGGCACTGAAGCTTTCTTT; D: NA; V: TRBV15; J: TRBJ1-1; size: NA
CDR3: CASSESGGQGAGANVLTF; DNA: TGTGCCAGTAGCGAATCTGGGGGACAGGGGGCTGGGGCCAACGTCCTGACTTTC; D: TRBD1; V: TRBV19; J: TRBJ2-6; size: NA
CDR3: CASSLTQGGTDTQYF; DNA: TGTGCCAGCAGTCTAACCCAGGGGGGCACAGATACGCAGTATTTT; D: TRBD1; V: TRBV7-7; J: TRBJ2-3; size: NA
CDR3: CASSYSGPLNTEAFF; DNA: TGTGCCAGCAGTTACTCCGGGCCGTTGAACACTGAAGCTTTCTTT; D: NA; V: TRBV6-5; J: TRBJ1-1; size: NA
CDR3: CAWSGGGEKLFF; DNA: TGTGCCTGGAGCGGGGGCGGTGAAAAACTGTTTTTT; D: NA; V: TRBV30; J: TRBJ1-4; size: NA
CDR3: CASSWSGAAGNTIYF; DNA: TGTGCCAGCAGTTGGTCCGGTGCTGCTGGAAACACCATATATTTT; D: NA; V: TRBV6-5; J: TRBJ1-3; size: NA
CDR3: CASSISGTGNTIYF; DNA: TGTGCCAGCAGTATCAGCGGGACTGGAAACACCATATATTTT; D: NA; V: TRBV7-9; J: TRBJ1-3; size: NA
CDR3: CASTLGGKGHSGANVLTF; DNA: TGTGCCAGCACCTTGGGGGGGAAAGGTCACTCTGGGGCCAACGTCCTGACTTTC; D: TRBD2; V: TRBV2; J: TRBJ2-6; size: many
CDR3: CASSQQGETQYF; DNA: TGCGCCAGCAGCCAACAGGGGGAGACCCAGTACTTC; D: TRBD1; V: TRBV5-1; J: TRBJ2-5; size: NA
CDR3: CASSLIPGHYEQYF; DNA: TGTGCCAGCAGCTTAATCCCAGGGCACTACGAGCAGTACTTC; D: NA; V: TRBV7-8; J: TRBJ2-7; size: once
CDR3: CAIRGTGNTIYF; DNA: TGTGCCATCAGGGGGACTGGAAACACCATATATTTT; D: NA; V: TRBV10-3; J: TRBJ1-3; size: once
CDR3: CASSLIPGLAMNEQFF; DNA: TGTGCCAGCAGTTTAATCCCGGGACTAGCGATGAATGAGCAGTTCTTC; D: TRBD2; V: TRBV28; J: TRBJ2-1; size: NA
CDR3: CASSLEQAGGGQTQYF; DNA: TGTGCCAGCAGCTTGGAGCAGGCAGGGGGGGGACAGACCCAGTACTTC; D: NA; V: TRBV5-4; J: TRBJ2-5; size: NA
CDR3: CASSPRSTPENEQFF; DNA: TGTGCCAGCAGCCCTCGGTCTACACCAGAAAATGAGCAGTTCTTC; D: NA; V: TRBV11-2; J: TRBJ2-1; size: NA
CDR3: CAWSAGRGQPQHF; DNA: TGTGCCTGGAGCGCGGGGAGAGGTCAGCCCCAGCATTTT; D: NA; V: TRBV30; J: TRBJ1-5; size: few
CDR3: CASSHIGTAYNEQFF; DNA: TGCGCCAGCAGCCACATCGGGACAGCCTACAATGAGCAGTTCTTC; D: TRBD1; V: TRBV4-1; J: TRBJ2-1; size: NA
CDR3: CASSLGGDRTVAKNIQYF; DNA: TGTGCCAGCAGCTTAGGGGGGGATAGGACTGTAGCCAAAAACATTCAGTACTTC; D: NA; V: TRBV7-2; J: TRBJ2-4; size: NA
CDR3: CASSFTLAGGTVGSYEQYF; DNA: TGCGCCAGCAGCTTTACTTTAGCGGGGGGAACGGTTGGCTCCTACGAGCAGTACTTC; D: TRBD2; V: TRBV5-1; J: TRBJ2-7; size: NA
CDR3: CAISDRNQPQHF; DNA: TGTGCCATCAGTGATAGGAATCAGCCCCAGCATTTT; D: NA; V: TRBV10-3; J: TRBJ1-5; size: NA
CDR3: CASSLVVGVAGRLQETQYF; DNA: TGTGCCAGCAGCTTAGTTGTGGGGGTAGCGGGGAGACTTCAAGAGACCCAGTACTTC; D: TRBD2; V: TRBV11-2; J: TRBJ2-5; size: NA
CDR3: CASSLSTAGNTIYF; DNA: TGCGCCAGCAGCCTTTCGACAGCCGGAAACACCATATATTTT; D: NA; V: TRBV5-1; J: TRBJ1-3; size: NA
CDR3: CASNKPGANVLTF; DNA: TGTGCCAGCAATAAACCTGGGGCCAACGTCCTGACTTTC; D: NA; V: TRBV25-1; J: TRBJ2-6; size: NA
CDR3: CASTSGPGSPEAFF; DNA: TGTGCCAGCACCTCGGGACCAGGTTCCCCTGAAGCTTTCTTT; D: NA; V: TRBV6-5; J: TRBJ1-1; size: NA
CDR3: CASSEAILGLNTGELFF; DNA: TGTGCCAGCAGTGAAGCGATTCTCGGGCTGAACACCGGGGAGCTGTTTTTT; D: NA; V: TRBV6-1; J: TRBJ2-2; size: once
CDR3: CASTIVGGRGGNTIYF; DNA: TGTGCCAGTACCATTGTGGGAGGGAGAGGTGGAAACACCATATATTTT; D: NA; V: TRBV19; J: TRBJ1-3; size: once
CDR3: CASSLAGVRITANYGYTF; DNA: TGTGCCAGCAGCTTAGCAGGGGTGAGGATAACCGCTAACTATGGCTACACCTTC; D: NA; V: TRBV7-8; J: TRBJ1-2; size: NA
CDR3: CASSFGGELFF; DNA: TGTGCCAGCAGCTTTGGTGGGGAGCTGTTTTTT; D: NA; V: TRBV7-7; J: TRBJ2-2; size: NA
CDR3: CAWSRTGGSYEQYF; DNA: TGTGCCTGGAGCCGGACAGGGGGGTCCTACGAGCAGTACTTC; D: TRBD1; V: TRBV30; J: TRBJ2-7; size: NA
CDR3: CASSGQGGTGELFF; DNA: TGTGCCAGCAGTGGACAGGGGGGCACCGGGGAGCTGTTTTTT; D: TRBD1; V: TRBV2; J: TRBJ2-2; size: NA
CDR3: CASSGADTQYF; DNA: TGCGCCAGCAGTGGAGCGGATACGCAGTATTTT; D: NA; V: TRBV10-1; J: TRBJ2-3; size: NA
CDR3: CASSLYRGNGNQPQHF; DNA: TGTGCCAGCAGCTTGTACAGGGGGAATGGCAATCAGCCCCAGCATTTT; D: TRBD1; V: TRBV5-6; J: TRBJ1-5; size: NA
CDR3: CASSLEPPRALSLNTEAFF; DNA: TGCGCCAGCAGCTTGGAGCCTCCAAGGGCCCTGAGCCTGAACACTGAAGCTTTCTTT; D: NA; V: TRBV5-1; J: TRBJ1-1; size: NA
CDR3: CASRTYRGRQPQHF; DNA: TGTGCCAGCAGAACCTACAGGGGGCGGCAGCCCCAGCATTTT; D: TRBD1; V: TRBV28; J: TRBJ1-5; size: NA
CDR3: CASSFLGRRGNTIYF; DNA: TGTGCCAGCAGTTTTTTAGGGCGAAGGGGAAACACCATATATTTT; D: NA; V: TRBV28; J: TRBJ1-3; size: NA